What follows are 30 T cell receptor beta chains derived from one specimen sequenced in a study of blood T cells in healthy people across ages. Through a sample-barcoded 5' primer and a J-beta primer mix, a second PCR was run for roughly 6 to 12 cycles. Using its own MiXCR run on the 5' RACE reads, TCRdb lists one record per CDR3 protein. The sample consists of about 1 million distinct CDR3 sequences, 40% to 50% of them appearing once. Specimen: blood. These receptor sequences come from an older woman in good health.

The V gene is TRBV28, the J gene TRBJ2-5; no definite D call. Per the germline V gene, CDR1 is MDHEN and CDR2 is SYDVKM. The ends were cut back, 3 bases at V and 5 bases at J, with 13 bases in the middle. There are 14 residues in the CDR3. The CDR3 here is CASSFVSGYETQYF. Written as DNA, the CDR3 is TGTGCCAGCAGTTTTGTTTCGGGTTACGAGACCCAGTACTTC.

Here the CDR3 DNA reads TGCGCCAGCAGCTTGGACGGGGCTCGGGGTCAGCCCCAGCATTTT. As protein: CASSLDGARGQPQHF. This rearrangement joins TRBV5-1 to TRBJ1-5, with D perhaps TRBD1 (5 bases). Trimming left V 0 bases short and J 6 bases short, with 13 bases between. This CDR3 contains 15 residues. Germline V gives CDR1 SGHRS, CDR2 YFSETQ.

This clonotype has just a few counts. The chain employs TRBV11-2 and TRBJ2-5; 7 bases are shared with TRBD1. Germline trimming cut 4 bases from V and 5 bases from J; bases unmatched to any gene: 10. CDR3 length equals 15 residues. The germline V gene encodes CDR1 SGHAT and CDR2 FQNNGV. CDR3 protein: CASSYRDRAAETQYF. For the CDR3, the DNA is TGTGCCAGCAGCTACCGGGACAGAGCGGCGGAGACCCAGTACTTC.

The chain recombines TRBV10-2 with TRBJ2-3; tentative D call: TRBD1 (6 bases). The germline CDR1 and CDR2 sequences are WSHSY and SAAADI. The CDR3 has 15 amino acids. V dropped 6 bases and J dropped 3 bases, with 16 bases sitting between them. The CDR3 DNA reads TGCGCCAGCAGAAAACAGGGAGTTTTGACAGATACGCAGTATTTT. Translation: CASRKQGVLTDTQYF.

This chain uses TRBV6-2 or TRBV6-3 with TRBJ2-7, with 9 nucleotides matching TRBD2. Germline lookup yields CDR1 MNHEY and CDR2 SVGEGT. The V segment lost 5 bases and the J segment 1 base; nucleotides outside the gene matches: 9. This CDR3 comprises 16 residues. The DNA for the CDR3 is TGTGCCAGCAGTAATTTAGCGGGAGTTTGGTCCTACGAGCAGTACTTC. Protein sequence: CASSNLAGVWSYEQYF.

This clonotype was seen once. This rearrangement joins TRBV20-1 to TRBJ2-7; 10 bases line up with TRBD2. CDR3 length: 15 residues. CDR1 is DFQATT, CDR2 SNEGSKA, per germline (reference sequence). The V and J ends lost 6 bases and 5 bases, in that order; junction bases with no gene match: 13. The CDR3 spells CSALPPSGSYNEQYF. The CDR3 region has the DNA TGCAGTGCCCTCCCCCCTAGCGGGAGTTATAACGAGCAGTACTTC.

The V gene is TRBV9, the J gene TRBJ1-5; D not certain. Germline assignment: CDR1 SGDLS and CDR2 YYNGEE. This CDR3 is 13 amino acids long. V was clipped by 4 bases and J by 7 bases, with 12 bases between them. This chain's CDR3 is CASSPGRAQPQHF. The CDR3 DNA reads as TGTGCCAGCAGCCCTGGGAGGGCCCAGCCCCAGCATTTT.

This chain uses TRBV29-1 with TRBJ2-5; the D call may be TRBD1 or TRBD2 (5 bases each). Germline CDR1 and CDR2: SQVTM and ANQGSEA. This CDR3 is built from 15 residues. The germline V and J ends were trimmed by 1 base and 11 bases, with 23 bases remaining between them. The CDR3 region is CSVEGGSGPSDEQYF. The CDR3 DNA reads as TGCAGCGTTGAAGGCGGGTCAGGGCCGAGCGATGAGCAGTACTTC.

The V call is TRBV2, the J call TRBJ2-5; D is perhaps TRBD1 or TRBD2 (6 bases each). This CDR3 contains 14 residues. From germline, CDR1 is SNHLY and CDR2 FYNNEI. V lost 8 bases and J lost 2, with 15 bases in between. The CDR3 nucleotides are TGTGCCAGCTCAACAGGGAGGACTCAAGAGACCCAGTACTTC. It encodes CASSTGRTQETQYF.

The sample holds one count of this clonotype. The V call is TRBV20-1, the J call TRBJ2-3, with 9 bases that match TRBD1. This CDR3 comprises 16 residues. The germline CDR1 and CDR2 sequences are DFQATT and SNEGSKA (reference sequence). The trim removed 6 bases at V and 3 bases at J, leaving 13 bases unmatched. CDR3 in DNA: TGCAGTGCGCCCGGAAGCGGGACAGGGCGGACAGATACGCAGTATTTT. Its protein product is CSAPGSGTGRTDTQYF.

The V gene is TRBV3-1, the J gene TRBJ2-5; the D is unclear. TRBJ2-7 matches the DNA end more closely, so the J call is doubtful. Germline V gene sequence: CDR1 LGHDT, CDR2 YNNKEL (reference sequence). The CDR3 covers 13 residues. The CDR3 nucleotides are TGTGCCAGCAGCCAAGCGGTTGCTTACGAGCAGTACTTC. Protein: CASSQAVAYEQYF.

CDR3 in amino acids: CASSSSGRADEQYF. The DNA for the CDR3 is TGCGCCAGCAGCTCTAGCGGGAGGGCGGACGAGCAGTACTTC. The chain links TRBV5-1 to TRBJ2-4, with 12 nucleotides matching TRBD2. Judging by the DNA end, TRBJ2-7 fits better; the J call may be wrong. This CDR3 region has 14 residues. CDR1 SGHRS and CDR2 YFSETQ come from the germline V gene.

This sequence joins TRBV5-1 and TRBJ1-4; D may be TRBD1 (5 bases). CDR1 and CDR2 from the germline V gene are SGHRS and YFSETQ. Trimming cost V 2 bases and J 8 bases, with 16 bases left between them. CDR3 length: 15 amino acids. The CDR3 bases are TGCGCCAGCAGCTTAGCCGGGGGACGGCCCGAAAAACTGTTTTTT. This translates into CASSLAGGRPEKLFF.

In this sample, this clonotype turned up a few times. The chain joins TRBV20-1 to TRBJ1-4; D unclear. Germline-derived CDR1 and CDR2 are DFQATT and SNEGSKA (reference sequence). V dropped 0 bases and J dropped 8 bases, with 10 bases sitting between them. CDR3 size: 13 residues. In nucleotides, the CDR3 is TGCAGTGCTAGAGAGGACCGTCGAGAAAAACTGTTTTTT. Translation: CSAREDRREKLFF.

V gene TRBV20-1 combines with J gene TRBJ2-7; the match to TRBD2 covers 7 bases. The CDR3 totals 13 residues. V gave up 5 bases and J gave up 2 bases; unmatched junction bases: 6. Germline V gives CDR1 DFQATT, CDR2 SNEGSKA (reference sequence). The CDR3 region has the DNA TGCAGTGCTTATAGCGGGTCGACCTACGAGCAGTACTTC. Its translation: CSAYSGSTYEQYF.

This clonotype was observed a few times. The J gene is TRBJ2-3, the V gene TRBV6-5; 9 nucleotides match TRBD2. The V segment lost 4 bases and the J segment 3 bases; nucleotides outside the gene matches: 11. Germline lookup yields CDR1 MNHEY and CDR2 SVGAGI. This CDR3 spans 17 amino acids. DNA for the CDR3: TGTGCCAGCAGTTCGGGATCTAGCGGGATGGGGACAGATACGCAGTATTTT. Translated, it gives CASSSGSSGMGTDTQYF.

This clonotype was picked up a small number of times. This rearrangement joins TRBV5-6 to TRBJ2-7; no reliable D call. The CDR3 spans 14 residues. Trimming took off 1 base at V and 5 bases at J, with 13 bases between the two ends. Germline values: CDR1 SGHDT, CDR2 YYEEEE. In DNA, the CDR3 is TGTGCCAGCAGCTTGACACCAATGGTTAACGAGCAGTACTTC. Its translation: CASSLTPMVNEQYF.

The chain carries TRBV6-1 and TRBJ2-1; D is unresolved. Trimming removed 1 base at V and 4 bases at J, with 5 bases between. CDR3 size: 13 residues. In germline, CDR1 is MNHNS, CDR2 SASEGT. For the CDR3, the DNA is TGTGCCAGCAGTGAAGTAAGGTACAATGAGCAGTTCTTC. Its translation is CASSEVRYNEQFF.

The chain combines TRBV20-1 with TRBJ2-1; tentatively, D is TRBD2 (5 bases). Germline CDR1 reads DFQATT; CDR2 reads SNEGSKA (reference sequence). The V and J ends lost 3 bases and 9 bases respectively, with 21 bases between them. There are 15 residues in the CDR3. The CDR3 DNA reads as TGCAGTGCTAGGGGTGGGGAGAGTATCTACTTTGAGCAGTTCTTC. Protein: CSARGGESIYFEQFF.

The rearrangement uses TRBV7-9 and TRBJ2-2, with D possibly matching TRBD2 (5 bases). Germline V gene lookup returns CDR1 SEHNR and CDR2 FQNEAQ (reference sequence). This CDR3 comprises 14 residues. V lost 8 bases and J lost 7, with 17 bases in between. The CDR3: CASPSSRDGGELFF. The CDR3 DNA follows: TGTGCCAGCCCATCTTCCCGGGATGGCGGGGAGCTGTTTTTT. The full variable domain, completed using reference TRBV7-9 and TRBJ2-2, is DTGVSQNPRHKITKRGQNVTFRCDPISEHNRLYWYRQTLGQGPEFLTYFQNEAQLEKSRLLSDRFSAERPKGSFSTLEIQRTEQGDSAMYLCASPSSRDGGELFFGEGSRLTVL.

This clonotype occurred a few times. The V and J genes are TRBV6-6 and TRBJ2-7, with 8 bases lining up with TRBD2. V was pared by 5 bases and J by 1 base, with 7 bases of the junction left unmatched. CDR1 is MNHNY, CDR2 SVGAGI, per germline (reference sequence). The CDR3 is 15 amino acids. DNA for the CDR3: TGTGCCAGCAGTACTGCCGCGGGGGGATCCTACGAGCAGTACTTC. Translating gives CASSTAAGGSYEQYF.

In its sample, this clonotype was seen a few times. The chain recombines TRBV10-3 with TRBJ1-2; the match to TRBD1 covers 7 bases. CDR3 length: 15 amino acids. The germline gives CDR1 ENHRY, CDR2 SYGVKD. Unmatched junction bases numbered 5, after V lost 2 bases and J lost 2 bases. CDR3: CAISEPGTANYGYTF. The CDR3 DNA sequence: TGTGCCATCAGTGAGCCTGGGACAGCAAACTATGGCTACACCTTC.

This clonotype was seen once. Lacking the conserved final phenylalanine or tryptophan, this CDR3 likely reflects a read error. This rearrangement joins TRBV6-1 to TRBJ2-3, with unresolved D. This CDR3 comprises 14 residues. V gave up 3 bases and J gave up 0 bases, with 7 bases separating them. Germline values: CDR1 MNHNS, CDR2 SASEGT. CDR3 loop: CASSDGLSTDTQYC. The CDR3 DNA follows: TGTGCCAGCAGTGACGGATTAAGCACAGATACGCAGTATTGT.

This clonotype was counted between two and nine times. This chain connects TRBV3-1 to TRBJ2-3; D not certain. The CDR3 totals 15 residues. Germline V CDR1 and CDR2: LGHDT, YNNKEL (reference sequence). The germline V and J ends were trimmed by 1 base and 3 bases, with 11 bases remaining between them. Here the CDR3 DNA reads TGTGCCAGCAGCCAAGCGGCTGCCAGTACAGATACGCAGTATTTT. It specifies CASSQAAASTDTQYF.

This clonotype was counted a few times. The chain links TRBV20-1 to TRBJ2-7; TRBD1 aligns across 7 bases. The CDR3 loop spans 13 amino acids. J lost 3 bases, V lost 2 bases, and 4 bases had no gene match. Germline-derived CDR1 and CDR2 are DFQATT and SNEGSKA (reference sequence). The CDR3 spells CSARRTGVYEQYF. DNA of the CDR3: TGCAGTGCTAGAAGAACAGGGGTCTACGAGCAGTACTTC.

A few counts support this clonotype. This chain connects TRBV2 to TRBJ2-1; TRBD2 matches at 8 bases. In germline, CDR1 is SNHLY, CDR2 FYNNEI. Trimming removed 4 bases from V and 8 bases from J; junction bases left unmatched: 7. The CDR3 has 14 amino acids. DNA of the CDR3: TGTGCCAGCAGTGGTGTAGCGGGATTTGATGAGCAGTTCTTC. Translated, it gives CASSGVAGFDEQFF.

The chain uses TRBV5-1 and TRBJ2-7, with 10 positions matching TRBD2. There are 15 residues in the CDR3. The germline gives CDR1 SGHRS, CDR2 YFSETQ. V lost 3 bases to trimming and J lost 3 bases; unmatched junction nucleotides: 6. This chain's CDR3 is CASSSGLADFYEQYF. CDR3 nucleotide sequence: TGCGCCAGCAGCTCCGGACTAGCGGATTTCTACGAGCAGTACTTC.

V gene TRBV20-1 combines with J gene TRBJ1-6, with a tentative D call TRBD1 (6 bases). Trimming took 1 base from V and 5 from J, leaving 9 bases between them. This CDR3 region has 14 residues. Germline V gives CDR1 DFQATT, CDR2 SNEGSKA (reference sequence). The CDR3 DNA reads TGCAGTGCTAGAGGGACAGCGAATAATTCACCCCTCCACTTT. This codes for CSARGTANNSPLHF.

The rearrangement joins TRBV29-1 to TRBJ2-1; no firm D call. V lost 0 bases, J lost 6 bases, and 3 bases lay in between. The CDR3 is 11 residues long. Germline assignment: CDR1 SQVTM and CDR2 ANQGSEA. In nucleotides, the CDR3 is TGCAGCGTTGAAGATCTCAATGAGCAGTTCTTC. This sequence encodes CSVEDLNEQFF.

In its sample, this clonotype was seen a few times. V gene TRBV7-2 combines with J gene TRBJ2-3; 7 bases align to TRBD1. Germline CDR1 and CDR2: SGHTA and FQGNSA. The CDR3 is 18 residues long. V dropped 6 bases and J dropped 2; count of bases not matched to a gene: 17. The CDR3 sequence is CASSLTGVSGHSTDTQYF. The CDR3 region has the DNA TGTGCCAGCAGTTTAACAGGGGTTTCCGGGCACTCCACAGATACGCAGTATTTT.